At least ten counts were recorded for the clone carrying this T cell receptor (beta chain). Antigen unknown. This record belongs to a study of T cells in Graves' hyperthyroidism and ophthalmopathy. Findings and caveats of the study: Ophthalmopathy was told apart from stable hyperthyroidism by a 13 V-J model. Ophthalmopathy got predicted by the model a median roughly six months before its onset. In blood, most of the thyroid clonotypes expanded above 0.001 were also present.

Amplification of TCR beta CDR3 regions was performed using RNA transcripts as template. The TCR CDR3 first-round RT-PCR relied on the HTBI primer set. TCRdb reprocessed the multiplex PCR reads via MiXCR and lists one record per CDR3 protein. Among about 640,000 distinct CDR3 sequences listed, about 20% were seen once. V dropped 7 bases and J dropped 4 bases, with 19 bases sitting between them. The CDR3 has 15 residues. CDR1 and CDR2 (germline): SGHAT, FQNNGV. Each 10 ml fresh peripheral blood draw supplied the PBMCs. This TCR derives from a man aged 30 to 39 with Graves' ophthalmopathy. The chain combines TRBV11-2 with TRBJ2-5, with D perhaps matching TRBD1 (8 bases). What was sequenced was blood. CDR3 sequence reads: CASKVGRTGLETQYF. DNA of the CDR3: TGTGCCAGCAAGGTCGGGAGGACAGGGCTAGAGACCCAGTACTTC.